This T cell receptor (beta chain) was recovered during a study of shared T cell receptors in the human thymus. The method was immunoSEQ multiplex PCR; TCRdb's version includes in-frame clones alone and lacks a portion of them. The data contain about 660,000 clones, 70% to 90% of them singletons. This CDR3 has 12 residues. Germline CDR1 LNHDA, CDR2 SQIVND (reference sequence). V was shortened by 6 bases and J by 5 bases, with 8 bases between the two germline ends. These data were also reused for a study on human thymus T cells. That source adds: During corrective heart surgery, resections were taken, and the thymus tissue came from them. Apparent skewing of V and J gene usage characterized both thymic and blood repertoires.

The receptor was derived from a boy younger than two with a congenital heart defect. The gene calls are TRBV19 and TRBJ1-5; no clear D gene. The sample comprised thymocytes. CDR3 in amino acids: CASSSSDQPQHF. CDR3 DNA: TGTGCCAGTAGCTCCAGTGATCAGCCCCAGCATTTT.